These T cell receptor beta chains were read from a single sample in a study of early T cells in non-severe SARS-CoV-2 infection. TCRdb re-derived calls from the 5' RACE reads in MiXCR, one entry per CDR3 protein. The sample shows 85,000 to 100,000 distinct CDR3 sequences, 16% of them seen only once. The sample consisted of whole blood. Every receptor here comes from an adult who was a healthcare worker with PCR-confirmed SARS-CoV-2 infection or an uninfected control (not recorded which). Both conserved end residues are trimmed from each CDR3. Where a row states a size, it is once, few, many or the class of an expanded clone; other rows omit it.

CDR3aa | v_gene | abundance
ASSPPPMVYEQY | TRBV28 | .
ASSFYRGDYGYT | TRBV5-4 | many
SVGGLAGALYNEQF | TRBV29-1 | .
SARFLGGGGPGELF | TRBV20-1 | many
ASTPATGLAGSETQY | TRBV3-1 | few
ASSLLARSEQY | TRBV28 | .
ASSLPSRGFYNEQF | TRBV7-8 | many
ASSLAAGVNTEAF | TRBV7-9 | few
ASSLDRGNSNEQF | TRBV5-1 | few
ASSLALAEQETQY | TRBV7-2 | few
ASIRSGPSGANVLI | TRBV6-4 | .
AWSPGQGGQPQH | TRBV30 | .
ASSLGTSGSGVQY | TRBV28 | few
ASSLTGTGTGNTIY | TRBV27 | few
ASSLNFLAGAANEQF | TRBV3-1 | .
SAPGQGINEQF | TRBV20-1 | .
ASSWGYGYT | TRBV6-5 | .
ASSLDKPDTQY | TRBV11-3 | .
ASSSTGGGEAF | TRBV7-2 | .
ASSLGFGTGLYEQY | TRBV5-1 | many
ASISNYGYT | TRBV19 | .
ASRTRGTDNSPLH | TRBV7-2 | .
ASGWRKADTEAF | TRBV12-5 | few
ASSPPPDNEQF | TRBV11-3 | many
ASSSTPGQAYGYT | TRBV7-8 | few
ASSRSRDYGEQY | TRBV12-3/TRBV12-4 | many
ASTQNSGAVLNEQF | TRBV2 | .
ASSQGYQSEAF | TRBV3-1 | .
ASRRQETQY | TRBV11-2 | many
SVVTGAGELF | TRBV29-1 | .
ASSAGQGGPDDNEQF | TRBV12-3/TRBV12-4 | .
ASSQEGQSRYEQY | TRBV4-1 | .
SVGHYDEQY | TRBV29-1 | few
ATSSRDNYEQY | TRBV18 | .
ASSPAGTGGFFAPLH | TRBV27 | .
ASSLKRGRNYGYT | TRBV7-6 | .
ASSLGQGGYNEQF | TRBV6-4 | many
ASSQEFTTTSYNEQF | TRBV4-3 | .
ASGLIAGGNIQY | TRBV12-5 | .
ASSQGTLGQGLLYT | TRBV14 | .
ASSQEGQRNEKLF | TRBV4-3 | .
ASSEISGGYNEQF | TRBV6-1 | .
ASSFHRTTREKLF | TRBV6-2/TRBV6-3 | few
ASSPWTGKGNQPQH | TRBV28 | few
ATATGSYEQY | TRBV19 | .
ANSPERYNEQF | TRBV7-8 | .
ASSQQGKTQY | TRBV27 | .
ASSRPQGAMDEKLF | TRBV7-9 | few
ATSDLAGNEQF | TRBV24-1 | .
ASSEGLAEGYEQY | TRBV28 | .